Listed below are T cell receptor beta chains from one sample, sequenced in a study of blood T cells in healthy people across ages. TCRdb fed the 5' RACE reads into MiXCR, producing one record per CDR3 protein. The top ten clones hold 9.4% of a sample with more than 600,000 distinct CDR3 sequences, around 25% of them seen once. The same data also contributed to another study, on T cells of mothers and their children.

Material for sequencing was blood. These receptors were taken from a boy younger than 18 in good health. Both conserved end residues are part of each CDR3. Each record gives: D gene, J gene, clone size, V gene, CDR3 protein, CDR3 DNA. The D gene is left open where the match is weak. Clone size is not always given. Where it is, it says once, few, many or a class for expanded clones.

. TRBJ1-6 many TRBV12-3/TRBV12-4 CASSHRGNESPLHF TGTGCCAGCAGCCATCGGGGGAATGAGTCACCCCTCCACTTT
. TRBJ2-1 few TRBV5-6 CASSFKRSSYNEQFF TGTGCCAGCAGCTTTAAGCGGTCATCCTACAATGAGCAGTTCTTC
. TRBJ2-3 few TRBV2 CASSEVAGTDTQYF TGTGCCAGCAGTGAGGTAGCGGGCACAGATACGCAGTATTTT
. TRBJ2-2 . TRBV5-1 CASSVLDATSGELFF TGCGCCAGCAGCGTGTTGGACGCCACCTCGGGGGAGCTGTTTTTT
TRBD1 TRBJ2-7 . TRBV29-1 CSVAGGVSYEQYF TGCAGCGTTGCAGGGGGAGTCTCCTACGAGCAGTACTTC
TRBD1 TRBJ1-1 . TRBV12-3/TRBV12-4 CASSLEHRGRPEAFF TGTGCCAGCAGTTTAGAGCACAGGGGGCGGCCTGAAGCTTTCTTT
TRBD1 TRBJ2-2 few TRBV4-3 CASSQDPGGAWAGELFF TGCGCCAGCAGCCAAGACCCAGGGGGCGCTTGGGCCGGGGAGCTGTTTTTT
TRBD1 TRBJ1-2 once TRBV20-1 CSAPDEQGIYYGYTF TGCAGTGCCCCTGATGAACAGGGGATTTACTATGGCTACACCTTC
. TRBJ1-1 once TRBV5-5 CASSLARRNTEAFF TGTGCCAGCAGCTTGGCTAGAAGGAACACTGAAGCTTTCTTT
TRBD1 TRBJ2-7 few TRBV20-1 CSAEGQGRYEQYF TGCAGTGCTGAGGGACAGGGGAGATACGAGCAGTACTTC
. TRBJ1-2 few TRBV10-3 CATEPSGYDGYTF TGTGCCACAGAGCCGTCGGGTTACGATGGCTACACCTTC
TRBD1 TRBJ1-2 . TRBV6-5 CASRADRVTGYTF TGTGCCAGCAGGGCGGACAGGGTAACAGGCTACACCTTC
TRBD1 TRBJ2-7 . TRBV12-3/TRBV12-4 CASSPGQGPFYEQYF TGTGCCAGCAGCCCCGGACAGGGCCCCTTCTACGAGCAGTACTTC
TRBD1 TRBJ2-3 few TRBV27 CASSRQDRDTDTQYF TGTGCCAGCAGTCGACAGGACAGGGACACAGATACGCAGTATTTT
TRBD1 TRBJ2-1 . TRBV7-7 CASSLTLQGAKNEQFF TGTGCTAGCAGCCTCACCCTACAGGGGGCAAAGAATGAGCAGTTCTTC
TRBD2 TRBJ2-7 . TRBV10-3 CAISQSPSGRFGEQYF TGTGCCATCAGCCAGTCCCCTAGCGGGAGGTTCGGCGAGCAGTACTTC
. TRBJ2-4 many TRBV7-8 CASTLGSGAGAKNIQYF TGTGCCAGCACCCTGGGCAGCGGAGCCGGAGCCAAAAACATTCAGTACTTC
TRBD2 TRBJ2-7 . TRBV7-8 CASSESGVRGEQYF TGTGCCAGCAGCGAAAGCGGGGTGCGGGGCGAGCAGTACTTC
. TRBJ2-1 . TRBV6-4 CASSASPSNEQFF TGTGCCAGCAGTGCCTCCCCCAGCAATGAGCAGTTCTTC
. TRBJ2-7 . TRBV20-1 CSAHPLDTGTIYEQYF TGCAGTGCTCACCCGCTCGATACAGGGACAATCTACGAGCAGTACTTC
TRBD2 TRBJ2-1 few TRBV20-1 CSARETRRGAGDEQFF TGCAGTGCTAGAGAGACCCGGCGGGGGGCCGGGGATGAGCAGTTCTTC
. TRBJ2-7 few TRBV12-3/TRBV12-4 CASSWATRLDEQYF TGTGCCAGCAGCTGGGCCACAAGATTGGACGAGCAGTACTTC
. TRBJ2-5 few TRBV6-1 CASSLRGPAYKETQYF TGTGCCAGCAGCCTCCGGGGACCAGCGTATAAAGAGACCCAGTACTTC
. TRBJ2-5 . TRBV6-2/TRBV6-3 CASTVRGDQETQYF TGTGCCAGCACTGTTAGGGGGGATCAAGAGACCCAGTACTTC
. TRBJ2-5 few TRBV10-3 CAISDNIRGETQYF TGTGCCATCAGTGATAATATCAGGGGAGAGACCCAGTACTTC
TRBD1 TRBJ2-3 few TRBV3-1 CASSESGGAGQYF TGTGCCAGCAGCGAATCAGGGGGCGCGGGGCAGTATTTT
. TRBJ1-1 few TRBV7-3 CASSRRAGTEAFF TGTGCCAGCAGCCGACGAGCGGGGACTGAAGCTTTCTTT
. TRBJ2-5 few TRBV11-3 CASRRAEGGAPTQETQYF TGTGCCAGCAGGAGAGCTGAGGGGGGGGCTCCCACCCAAGAGACCCAGTACTTC
. TRBJ1-5 few TRBV20-1 CSARPGGSNQPQHF TGCAGTGCTAGACCGGGGGGTAGCAATCAGCCCCAGCATTTT
. TRBJ2-1 . TRBV5-1 CASSSGSHRDEQFF TGCGCCAGCAGCTCCGGGTCCCATAGAGATGAGCAGTTCTTC
. TRBJ2-1 few TRBV11-2 CASSLGVGERGYNEQFF TGTGCCAGCAGCTTAGGGGTGGGAGAAAGGGGATACAATGAGCAGTTCTTC